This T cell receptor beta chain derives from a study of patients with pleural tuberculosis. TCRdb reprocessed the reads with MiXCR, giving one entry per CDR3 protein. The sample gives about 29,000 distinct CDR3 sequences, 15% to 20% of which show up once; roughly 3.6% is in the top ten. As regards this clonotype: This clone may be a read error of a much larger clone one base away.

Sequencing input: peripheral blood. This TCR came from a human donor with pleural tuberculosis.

CDR3 residues: CAIRAQDSYNEQLF. CDR3 in DNA: TGTGCCATCAGAGCACAGGACAGCTACAATGAGCAGCTCTTC. This chain joins TRBV10-3 and TRBJ2-1, with a weak D call TRBD1 (6 bases). This CDR3 comprises 14 residues. Germline loops: CDR1 ENHRY, CDR2 SYGVKD.